This T cell receptor beta chain was observed in a study of early T cells in non-severe SARS-CoV-2 infection. Study-level background: Unsorted whole blood bulk RNA was sequenced, with unpaired chains.

Researchers tagged individual cDNA molecules with unique molecular identifiers. MiXCR, applied by TCRdb to the 5' RACE reads, yields one record per CDR3 protein. The table records tens of thousands of distinct CDR3 sequences, less than 15% of them present only once. The table lists this clonotype with many counts. The sequence was collected from an adult who was a healthcare worker with PCR-confirmed SARS-CoV-2 infection or an uninfected control (not recorded which). Material for sequencing was whole blood.

CDR3 sequence reads: CSVADRGRSGELFF. In DNA, the CDR3 is TGCAGCGTCGCGGACAGGGGGCGGTCCGGGGAGCTGTTTTTT. The rearrangement uses TRBV29-1 and TRBJ2-2, with TRBD1 matching over 11 bases. CDR1 is SQVTM, CDR2 ANQGSEA, per germline. The CDR3 has 14 residues. V lost 6 bases to trimming and J lost 6 bases; unmatched junction nucleotides: 6.